This TCR beta chain was found in a study of cytomegalovirus exposure and HLA in healthy donors. Separation from the approximately 720-subject first cohort characterized the roughly 120-subject validation cohort, to which the donors belonged. V lost 5 bases to trimming and J lost 1 base, with 19 bases between them. Germline V gene lookup returns CDR1 SGHVS and CDR2 FQNEAQ. CDR3 length equals 17 residues. Using immunoSEQ multiplex PCR, the repertoire was profiled, and TCRdb retains in-frame clones only, with some absent. The data hold around 66,000 clones, with approximately 97% observed a single time. Findings and limits, study-wide: A later analysis found first-cohort TCR clusters tended to co-occur in the 90 to 150 validation repertoires. According to reports, the classifier identified cytomegalovirus status with high specificity and sensitivity.

As for this clone: The antigen is unknown.

This rearrangement joins TRBV7-8 to TRBJ2-3, with D hard to call. Sequenced sample: PBMCs. The clonotype comes from a woman aged 18-29 years in good health and CMV-seropositive. The CDR3: CASSPRIEAVRTDTQYF. The CDR3 DNA reads as TGTGCCAGCAGCCCACGGATCGAGGCGGTGCGCACAGATACGCAGTATTTT.